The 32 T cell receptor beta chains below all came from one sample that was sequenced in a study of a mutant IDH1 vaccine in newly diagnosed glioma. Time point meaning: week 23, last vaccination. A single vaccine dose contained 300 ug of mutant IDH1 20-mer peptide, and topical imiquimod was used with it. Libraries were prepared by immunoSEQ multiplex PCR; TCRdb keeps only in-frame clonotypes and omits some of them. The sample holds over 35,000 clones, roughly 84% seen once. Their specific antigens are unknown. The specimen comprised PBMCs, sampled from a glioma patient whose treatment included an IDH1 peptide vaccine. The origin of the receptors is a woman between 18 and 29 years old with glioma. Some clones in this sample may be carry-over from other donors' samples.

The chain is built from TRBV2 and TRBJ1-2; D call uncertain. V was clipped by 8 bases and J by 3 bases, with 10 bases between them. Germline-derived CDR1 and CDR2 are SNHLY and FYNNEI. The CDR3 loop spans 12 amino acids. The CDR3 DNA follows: TGTGCCAGCGCCCCACGGTACTATGGCTACACCTTC. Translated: CASAPRYYGYTF.

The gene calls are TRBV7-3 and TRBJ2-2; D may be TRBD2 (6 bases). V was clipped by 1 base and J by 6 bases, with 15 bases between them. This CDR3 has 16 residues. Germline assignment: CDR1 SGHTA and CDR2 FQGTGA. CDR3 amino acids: CASSLIVGGRAGELFF. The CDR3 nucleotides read TGTGCCAGCAGCTTAATTGTCGGGGGTCGGGCCGGGGAGCTGTTTTTT.

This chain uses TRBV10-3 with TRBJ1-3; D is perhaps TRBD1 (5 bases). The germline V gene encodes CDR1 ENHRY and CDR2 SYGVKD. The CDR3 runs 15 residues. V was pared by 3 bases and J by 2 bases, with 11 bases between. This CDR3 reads CAISDGPRAGNTIYF. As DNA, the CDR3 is TGTGCCATCAGTGACGGCCCCAGGGCTGGAAACACCATATATTTT.

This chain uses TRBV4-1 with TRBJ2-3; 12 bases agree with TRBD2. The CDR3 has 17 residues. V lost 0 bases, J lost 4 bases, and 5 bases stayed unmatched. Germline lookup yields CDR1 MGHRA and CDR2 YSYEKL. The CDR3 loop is CASSQENLAGGPDTQYF. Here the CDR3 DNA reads TGCGCCAGCAGCCAAGAGAATCTAGCGGGGGGGCCAGATACGCAGTATTTT.

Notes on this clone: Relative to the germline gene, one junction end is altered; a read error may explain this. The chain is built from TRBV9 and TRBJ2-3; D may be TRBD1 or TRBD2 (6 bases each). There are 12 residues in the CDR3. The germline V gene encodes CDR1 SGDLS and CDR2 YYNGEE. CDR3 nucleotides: TGTGCCAGCAGCGTCGAAGGGGGGCGCGCGAATTTT. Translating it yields CASSVEGGRANF.

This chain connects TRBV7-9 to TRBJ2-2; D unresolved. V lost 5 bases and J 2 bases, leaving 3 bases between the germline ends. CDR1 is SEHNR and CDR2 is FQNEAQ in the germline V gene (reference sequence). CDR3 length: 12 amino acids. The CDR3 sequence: CASSPNTGELFF. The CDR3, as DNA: TGTGCCAGCAGCCCAAACACCGGGGAGCTGTTTTTT.

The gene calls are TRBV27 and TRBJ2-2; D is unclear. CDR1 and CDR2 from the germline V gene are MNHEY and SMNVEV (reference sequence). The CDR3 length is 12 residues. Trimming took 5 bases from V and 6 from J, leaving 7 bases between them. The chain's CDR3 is CASSSPPGELFF. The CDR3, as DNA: TGTGCCAGCAGTAGCCCACCCGGGGAGCTGTTTTTT.

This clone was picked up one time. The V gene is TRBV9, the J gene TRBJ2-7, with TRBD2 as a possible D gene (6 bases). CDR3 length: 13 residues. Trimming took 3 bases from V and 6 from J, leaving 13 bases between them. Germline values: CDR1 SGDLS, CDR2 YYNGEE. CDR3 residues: CASSATPRGEQYF. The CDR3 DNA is TGTGCCAGCAGCGCGACCCCGCGGGGCGAGCAGTACTTC.

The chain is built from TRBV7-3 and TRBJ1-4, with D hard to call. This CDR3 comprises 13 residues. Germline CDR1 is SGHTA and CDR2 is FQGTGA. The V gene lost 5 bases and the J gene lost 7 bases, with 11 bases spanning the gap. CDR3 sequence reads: CASSPHLGEKLFF. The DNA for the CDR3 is TGTGCCAGCAGCCCCCATCTGGGTGAAAAACTGTTTTTT.

The CDR3 coding sequence is TGTGCCAGCAGCTTAAGGGGGGGGGCAGGCGAGCAGTACTTC. Amino acids: CASSLRGGAGEQYF. This sequence joins TRBV11-2 and TRBJ2-7; D perhaps matches TRBD2 (7 bases). Germline CDR1 reads SGHAT; CDR2 reads FQNNGV. The CDR3 contains 14 residues. V lost 2 bases to trimming and J lost 6 bases, with 14 bases between them.

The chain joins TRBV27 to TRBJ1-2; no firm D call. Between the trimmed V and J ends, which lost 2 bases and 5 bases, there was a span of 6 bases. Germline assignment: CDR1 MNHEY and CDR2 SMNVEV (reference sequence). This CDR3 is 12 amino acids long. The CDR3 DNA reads TGTGCCAGCAGTTTAAGTGGGTATGGCTACACCTTC. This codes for CASSLSGYGYTF.

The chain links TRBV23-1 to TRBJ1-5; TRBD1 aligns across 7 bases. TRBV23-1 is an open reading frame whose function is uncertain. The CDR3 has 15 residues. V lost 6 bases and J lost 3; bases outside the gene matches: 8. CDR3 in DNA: TGCGCCAGCAGCCTGCCGGGACAGATCAATCAGCCCCAGCATTTT. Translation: CASSLPGQINQPQHF.

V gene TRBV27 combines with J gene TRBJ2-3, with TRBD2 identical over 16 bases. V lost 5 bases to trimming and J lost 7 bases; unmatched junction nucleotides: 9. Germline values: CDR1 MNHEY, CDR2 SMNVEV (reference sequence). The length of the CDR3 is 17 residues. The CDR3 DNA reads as TGTGCCAGCAGTACCGGGACTAGCGGGGGGGCGTGGAATACGCAGTATTTT. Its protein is CASSTGTSGGAWNTQYF.

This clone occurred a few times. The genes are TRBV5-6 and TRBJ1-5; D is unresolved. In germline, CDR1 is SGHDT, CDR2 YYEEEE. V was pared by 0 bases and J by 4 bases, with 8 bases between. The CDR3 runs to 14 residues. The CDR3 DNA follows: TGTGCCAGCAGCTTGGGAGGGATAAATCAGCCCCAGCATTTT. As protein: CASSLGGINQPQHF.

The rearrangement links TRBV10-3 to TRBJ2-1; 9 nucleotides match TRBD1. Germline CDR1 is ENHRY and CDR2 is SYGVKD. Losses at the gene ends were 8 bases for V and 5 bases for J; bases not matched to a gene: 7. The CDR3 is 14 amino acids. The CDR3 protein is CAIWGDRANNEQFF. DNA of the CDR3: TGTGCCATCTGGGGGGACAGGGCTAACAATGAGCAGTTCTTC.

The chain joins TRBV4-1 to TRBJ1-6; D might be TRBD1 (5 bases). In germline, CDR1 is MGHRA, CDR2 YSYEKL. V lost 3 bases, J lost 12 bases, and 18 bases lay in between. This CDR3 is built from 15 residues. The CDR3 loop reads CASSQVDQDSGPLHF. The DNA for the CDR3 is TGCGCCAGCAGCCAGGTCGACCAAGACAGTGGACCCCTCCACTTT.

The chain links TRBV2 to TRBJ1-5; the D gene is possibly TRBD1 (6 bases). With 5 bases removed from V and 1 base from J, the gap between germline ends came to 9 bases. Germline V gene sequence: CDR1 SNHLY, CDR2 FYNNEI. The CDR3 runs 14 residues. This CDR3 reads CASSPTGSNQPQHF. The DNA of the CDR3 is TGTGCCAGCAGTCCAACAGGGAGCAATCAGCCCCAGCATTTT.

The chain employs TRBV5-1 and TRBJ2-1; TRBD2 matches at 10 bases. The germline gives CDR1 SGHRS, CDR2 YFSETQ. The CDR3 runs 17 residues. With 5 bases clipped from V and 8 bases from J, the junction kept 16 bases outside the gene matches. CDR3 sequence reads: CASSRSDRLAGDDEQFF. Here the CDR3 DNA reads TGCGCCAGCAGTCGTTCCGATAGGCTAGCGGGAGACGATGAGCAGTTCTTC.

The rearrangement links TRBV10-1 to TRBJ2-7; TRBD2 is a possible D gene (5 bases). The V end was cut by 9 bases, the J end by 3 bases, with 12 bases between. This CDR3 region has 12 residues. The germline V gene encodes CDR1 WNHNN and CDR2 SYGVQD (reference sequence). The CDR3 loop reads CASVALGYEQYF. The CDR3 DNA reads TGCGCCAGTGTAGCGTTGGGCTACGAGCAGTACTTC.

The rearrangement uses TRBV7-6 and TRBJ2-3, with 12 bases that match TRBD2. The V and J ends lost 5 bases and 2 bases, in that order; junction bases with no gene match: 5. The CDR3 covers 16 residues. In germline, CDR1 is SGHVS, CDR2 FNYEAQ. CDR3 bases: TGTGCCAGCAGCACCGGACTAGCGGGGAACACAGATACGCAGTATTTT. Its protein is CASSTGLAGNTDTQYF. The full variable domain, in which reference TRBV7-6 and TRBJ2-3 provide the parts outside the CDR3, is GAGVSQSPRYKVTKRGQDVALRCDPISGHVSLYWYRQALGQGPEFLTYFNYEAQQDKSGLPNDRFSAERPEGSISTLTIQRTEQRDSAMYRCASSTGLAGNTDTQYFGPGTRLTVL.

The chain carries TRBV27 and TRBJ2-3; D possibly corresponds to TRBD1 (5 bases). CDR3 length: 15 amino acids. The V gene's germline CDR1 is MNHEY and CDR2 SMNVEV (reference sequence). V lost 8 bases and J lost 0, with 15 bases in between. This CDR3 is CASRFGRTSTDTQYF. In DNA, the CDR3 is TGTGCCAGCCGGTTTGGGCGGACAAGCACAGATACGCAGTATTTT.

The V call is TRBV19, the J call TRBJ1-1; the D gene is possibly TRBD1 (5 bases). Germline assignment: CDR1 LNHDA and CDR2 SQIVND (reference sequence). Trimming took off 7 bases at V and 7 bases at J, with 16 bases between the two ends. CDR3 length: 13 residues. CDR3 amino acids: CASTSDSVVEAFF. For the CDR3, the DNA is TGTGCCAGTACCTCAGACAGCGTCGTTGAAGCTTTCTTT.

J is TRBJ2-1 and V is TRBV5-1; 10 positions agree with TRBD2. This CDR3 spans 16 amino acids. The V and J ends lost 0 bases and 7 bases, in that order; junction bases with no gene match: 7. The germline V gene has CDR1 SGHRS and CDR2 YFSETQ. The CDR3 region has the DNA TGCGCCAGCAGCTTGGCTGTGGGACTAGCGTCTAATGAGCAGTTCTTC. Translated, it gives CASSLAVGLASNEQFF.

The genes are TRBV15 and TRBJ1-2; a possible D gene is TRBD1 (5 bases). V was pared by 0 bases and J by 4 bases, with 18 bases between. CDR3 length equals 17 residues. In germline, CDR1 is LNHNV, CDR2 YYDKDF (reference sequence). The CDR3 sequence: CATSRDYWGTPSYGYTF. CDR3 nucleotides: TGTGCCACCAGCAGAGATTATTGGGGGACCCCCTCCTATGGCTACACCTTC.

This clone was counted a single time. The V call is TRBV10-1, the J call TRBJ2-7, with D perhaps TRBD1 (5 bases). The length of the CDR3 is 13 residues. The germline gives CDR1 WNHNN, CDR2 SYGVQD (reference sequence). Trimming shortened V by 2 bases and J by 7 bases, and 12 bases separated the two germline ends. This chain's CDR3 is CASSEKGHKEQYF. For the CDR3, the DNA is TGCGCCAGCAGTGAGAAAGGACATAAAGAGCAGTACTTC.

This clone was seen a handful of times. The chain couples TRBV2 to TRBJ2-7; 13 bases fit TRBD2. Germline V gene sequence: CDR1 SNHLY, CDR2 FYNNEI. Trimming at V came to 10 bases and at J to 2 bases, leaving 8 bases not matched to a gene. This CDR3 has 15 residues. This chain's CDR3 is CATSALAGGTYEQYF. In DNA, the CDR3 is TGTGCCACTTCGGCACTAGCGGGAGGGACCTACGAGCAGTACTTC.

This CDR3 reads CSVVSGVNNEQFF. For the CDR3, the DNA is TGCAGCGTTGTGTCCGGGGTTAACAATGAGCAGTTCTTC. The chain carries TRBV29-1 and TRBJ2-1; TRBD2 might be the D (5 bases). V lost 4 bases to trimming and J lost 5 bases, with 12 bases between them. The CDR3 loop spans 13 amino acids. The germline gives CDR1 SQVTM, CDR2 ANQGSEA.

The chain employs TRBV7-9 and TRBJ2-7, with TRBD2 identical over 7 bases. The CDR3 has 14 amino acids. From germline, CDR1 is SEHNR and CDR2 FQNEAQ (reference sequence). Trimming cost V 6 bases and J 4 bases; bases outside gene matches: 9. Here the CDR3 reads CASRDWRESYEQYF. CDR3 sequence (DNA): TGTGCCAGCAGGGACTGGCGGGAGAGTTACGAGCAGTACTTC.

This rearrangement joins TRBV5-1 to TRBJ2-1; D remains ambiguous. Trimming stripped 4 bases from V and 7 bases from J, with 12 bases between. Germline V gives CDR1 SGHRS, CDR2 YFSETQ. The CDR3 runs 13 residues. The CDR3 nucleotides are TGCGCCAGCAGCCCGGGTCCCCGTAATGAGCAGTTCTTC. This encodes CASSPGPRNEQFF.

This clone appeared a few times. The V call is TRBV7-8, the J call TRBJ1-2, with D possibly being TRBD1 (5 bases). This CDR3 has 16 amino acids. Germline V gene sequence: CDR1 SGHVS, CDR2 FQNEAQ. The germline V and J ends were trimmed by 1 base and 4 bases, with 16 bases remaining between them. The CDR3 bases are TGTGCCAGCAGCTTAGGGGGGGTTGCGGATCCCTATGGCTACACCTTC. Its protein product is CASSLGGVADPYGYTF. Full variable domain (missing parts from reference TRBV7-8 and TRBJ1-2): GAGVSQSPRYKVAKRGQDVALRCDPISGHVSLFWYQQALGQGPEFLTYFQNEAQLDKSGLPSDRFFAERPEGSVSTLKIQRTQQEDSAVYLCASSLGGVADPYGYTFGSGTRLTVV.

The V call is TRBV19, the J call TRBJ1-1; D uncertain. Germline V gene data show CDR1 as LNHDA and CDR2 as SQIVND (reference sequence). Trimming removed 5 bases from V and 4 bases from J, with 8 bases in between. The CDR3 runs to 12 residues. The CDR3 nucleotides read TGTGCCAGTAGTCGCGGGCTCACTGAAGCTTTCTTT. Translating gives CASSRGLTEAFF.

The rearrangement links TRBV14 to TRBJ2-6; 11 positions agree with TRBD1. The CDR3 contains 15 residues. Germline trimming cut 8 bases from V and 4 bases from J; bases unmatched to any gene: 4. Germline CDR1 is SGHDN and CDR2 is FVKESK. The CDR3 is CASGQGAMGANVLTF. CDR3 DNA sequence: TGTGCCAGCGGACAGGGGGCGATGGGGGCCAACGTCCTGACTTTC. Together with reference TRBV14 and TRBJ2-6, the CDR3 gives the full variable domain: EAGVTQFPSHSVIEKGQTVTLRCDPISGHDNLYWYRRVMGKEIKFLLHFVKESKQDESGMPNNRFLAERTGGTYSTLKVQPAELEDSGVYFCASGQGAMGANVLTFGAGSRLTVL.